One and the same sample provided the 31 T cell receptor beta chains below, sequenced in a study of T-cell reconstitution after alpha-beta-depleted transplantation in children listed by TCRdb under 2016. Per the publication, the treatment or condition label means: allogeneic hematopoietic cell transplantation with graft depleted of TCRalphabeta T cells and CD19 B cells. Library generation was performed with PCR. Sequencing used an Illumina HiSeq 2500. TCR libraries were prepared with molecular barcoding, using unique molecular identifiers to normalize TCRbeta repertoire quantification. TCRdb redid the processing of the public reads, applying fastp at Q25 and MiXCR, and retained in-frame beta chains. Entries are consolidated by CDR3 protein sequence, retaining the most common genes and DNA. In all, the sample holds 450,000 to 600,000 distinct CDR3 sequences, and roughly 13% of those were seen once. The ten largest clonotypes hold around 2.2% of the sample.

The specimen was PBMCs, mostly from graft donor cells, collected 360 days after TCRalphabeta/CD19-depleted stem cell transplant. The receptor set was obtained from a male patient younger than 18 who had a stem cell transplant for acute myeloid leukemia, so the T cells may come from the graft donor.

V is TRBV18 and J is TRBJ2-5; D perhaps matches TRBD1 (6 bases). The CDR3 length is 13 residues. In germline, CDR1 is KGHSH, CDR2 LQKENI. Trimming left V 6 bases short and J 2 bases short, with 10 bases between. The CDR3 sequence: CASSNTGQETQYF. CDR3 nucleotide sequence: TGTGCCAGCTCGAATACAGGGCAAGAGACCCAGTACTTC.

This chain uses TRBV10-3 with TRBJ1-4, with 7 positions matching TRBD1. The CDR3 is made up of 15 amino acids. The V and J ends lost 6 bases and 0 bases, in that order; junction bases with no gene match: 4. Germline assignment: CDR1 ENHRY and CDR2 SYGVKD. The CDR3 sequence is CAIRGGTATNEKLFF. DNA of the CDR3: TGTGCCATCAGAGGCGGGACAGCAACTAATGAAAAACTGTTTTTT.

In this sample, this clonotype turned up a few times. The J gene is TRBJ2-7, the V gene TRBV28; D is unresolved. The CDR3 covers 15 residues. With 3 bases removed from V and 3 bases from J, the gap between germline ends came to 15 bases. Germline V gene data show CDR1 as MDHEN and CDR2 as SYDVKM. CDR3 region: CASSFPLGDFYEQYF. The CDR3 region has the DNA TGTGCCAGCAGTTTCCCTCTAGGTGACTTCTACGAGCAGTACTTC.

V gene TRBV5-1 combines with J gene TRBJ2-4; TRBD1 is a possible D gene (6 bases). With 4 bases removed from V and 0 bases from J, the gap between germline ends came to 17 bases. From germline, CDR1 is SGHRS and CDR2 YFSETQ. There are 17 residues in the CDR3. The DNA for the CDR3 is TGCGCCAGCAGCCCCCGGACAGATATGATAGCCAAAAACATTCAGTACTTC. Protein product: CASSPRTDMIAKNIQYF.

The chain recombines TRBV5-1 with TRBJ2-1, with 8 bases lining up with TRBD2. CDR3 length: 15 residues. V lost 0 bases and J lost 8; bases outside the gene matches: 7. The germline V gene encodes CDR1 SGHRS and CDR2 YFSETQ. The CDR3 DNA reads TGCGCCAGCAGCTTGGAGCTAGCGGGTTACGATGAGCAGTTCTTC. Its translation is CASSLELAGYDEQFF. The full variable domain, in which reference TRBV5-1 and TRBJ2-1 provide the parts outside the CDR3, is KAGVTQTPRYLIKTRGQQVTLSCSPISGHRSVSWYQQTPGQGLQFLFEYFSETQRNKGNFPGRFSGRQFSNSRSEMNVSTLELGDSALYLCASSLELAGYDEQFFGPGTRLTVL.

This clonotype was recorded at least ten times. The gene calls are TRBV28 and TRBJ2-7; D gene unclear. Deletions cut 5 bases from V and 4 bases from J, with 15 bases between. CDR1 and CDR2 (germline): MDHEN, SYDVKM. The CDR3 extends over 14 amino acids. This CDR3 is CASSGTPRRYEQYF. CDR3 in DNA: TGTGCCAGCAGTGGCACCCCCCGGCGGTACGAGCAGTACTTC.

This clonotype was seen many times. The rearrangement links TRBV7-2 to TRBJ2-2; D is possibly TRBD2 (6 bases). Per the germline V gene, CDR1 is SGHTA and CDR2 is FQGNSA. The germline V and J ends were trimmed by 0 bases and 0 bases, with 11 bases remaining between them. The length of the CDR3 is 17 residues. The CDR3 protein is CASSLAGQRANTGELFF. Here the CDR3 DNA reads TGTGCCAGCAGCTTAGCGGGCCAGCGGGCGAACACCGGGGAGCTGTTTTTT.

This clonotype was detected many times. The chain joins TRBV4-3 to TRBJ2-3; weak D call: TRBD2 (6 bases). The V end was cut by 1 base, the J end by 1 base, with 18 bases between. CDR1 LGHNA and CDR2 YSLEER come from the germline V gene. The CDR3 consists of 18 residues. CDR3 coding DNA: TGCGCCAGCAGCCAAGTCGATATAGCGGTCCTTGGCACAGATACGCAGTATTTT. Protein product: CASSQVDIAVLGTDTQYF.

Ten or more counts support this clonotype. The DNA for the CDR3 is TGCGCCAGCAGCTTGGGGAGGAATTCCTATAATTCACCCCTCCACTTT. Translating gives CASSLGRNSYNSPLHF. The genes are TRBV5-1 and TRBJ1-6; D unresolved. Trimming took 0 bases from V and 1 from J, leaving 8 bases between them. This CDR3 comprises 16 residues. CDR1 and CDR2 (germline): SGHRS, YFSETQ.

This chain connects TRBV7-9 to TRBJ2-7; D is possibly TRBD1 (6 bases). Germline assignment: CDR1 SEHNR and CDR2 FQNEAQ (reference sequence). The CDR3 length is 14 residues. Trimming stripped 2 bases from V and 6 bases from J, with 14 bases between. DNA for the CDR3: TGTGCCAGCAGCTTAACGACGGGACATCCCGAGCAGTACTTC. This codes for CASSLTTGHPEQYF.

The rearrangement uses TRBV5-4 and TRBJ2-1; D unresolved. V was cut by 4 bases and J by 4 bases, with 9 bases left in between. The CDR3 extends over 13 amino acids. CDR1 is SGHNT, CDR2 YYREEE, per germline (reference sequence). In DNA form, the CDR3 reads TGTGCCAGCAGCCGTTCGGTTTACAATGAGCAGTTCTTC. Translation: CASSRSVYNEQFF. The full variable domain, with the rest looked up from reference TRBV5-4 and TRBJ2-1, is ETGVTQSPTHLIKTRGQQVTLRCSSQSGHNTVSWYQQALGQGPQFIFQYYREEENGRGNFPPRFSGLQFPNYSSELNVNALELDDSALYLCASSRSVYNEQFFGPGTRLTVL.

The sample holds many counts of this clonotype. The DNA of the CDR3 is TGTGCCAGCAGATTTAGCGGCAGCAATGAGCAGTTCTTC. Translated, it gives CASRFSGSNEQFF. The V gene is TRBV7-2, the J gene TRBJ2-1, with D perhaps TRBD2 (6 bases). Germline values: CDR1 SGHTA, CDR2 FQGNSA. V shed 6 bases and J shed 6 bases, with 12 bases lying between them. The CDR3 spans 13 residues. The full variable domain, its missing parts supplied by reference TRBV7-2 and TRBJ2-1, is GAGVSQSPSNKVTEKGKDVELRCDPISGHTALYWYRQSLGQGLEFLIYFQGNSAPDKSGLPSDRFSAERTGGSVSTLTIQRTQQEDSAVYLCASRFSGSNEQFFGPGTRLTVL.

Only a few counts were recorded for this clonotype. The rearrangement joins TRBV6-1 to TRBJ2-5; D ambiguous. Between the trimmed V and J ends, which lost 8 bases and 1 base, there was a span of 11 bases. CDR3 size: 13 residues. Germline values: CDR1 MNHNS, CDR2 SASEGT. DNA for the CDR3: TGTGCCAGCGCGGTTCGCCTCCAAGAGACCCAGTACTTC. It specifies CASAVRLQETQYF.

This clonotype was counted only a few times. The chain recombines TRBV5-5 with TRBJ1-1; TRBD1 might be the D (5 bases). From germline, CDR1 is SGHKS and CDR2 YYEKEE (reference sequence). The V end lost 3 bases, the J end lost 7 bases, and 16 bases lay between the germline ends. The CDR3 totals 14 residues. The CDR3 protein is CASSSGRLLIEAFF. The CDR3 DNA reads as TGTGCCAGCAGCTCGGGACGGCTGCTAATTGAAGCTTTCTTT.

V gene TRBV5-1 combines with J gene TRBJ2-1; no reliable D call. This CDR3 comprises 15 residues. Trimming pared 4 bases from V and 3 bases from J, leaving 14 bases between. Germline-derived CDR1 and CDR2 are SGHRS and YFSETQ. This chain's CDR3 is CASSPSTVYYNEQFF. The CDR3 nucleotides are TGCGCCAGCAGCCCGAGCACTGTATACTACAATGAGCAGTTCTTC.

V is TRBV7-9 and J is TRBJ2-1; D is unclear. CDR1 SEHNR and CDR2 FQNEAQ come from the germline V gene (reference sequence). V lost 1 base and J 0 bases, leaving 10 bases between the germline ends. The CDR3 extends over 16 amino acids. The DNA of the CDR3 is TGTGCCAGCAGCTTAGGAGTCAGCAGCTCCTACAATGAGCAGTTCTTC. Its translation is CASSLGVSSSYNEQFF.

This clonotype was detected only a few times. The J gene is TRBJ2-1, the V gene TRBV7-9; 10 positions agree with TRBD2. CDR3 size: 16 residues. CDR1 is SEHNR, CDR2 FQNEAQ, per germline (reference sequence). The junction had 12 bases not matched to a gene; V was cut back by 3 bases and J by 10 bases. In DNA, the CDR3 is TGTGCCAGCAGCTTCCGAGCCCAGCGGGAGGGCCTCGAGCAGTTCTTC. Translating it yields CASSFRAQREGLEQFF.

CDR3 sequence: CASSQEGFLGNTQYF. CDR3 bases: TGCGCCAGCAGCCAGGAGGGGTTCCTCGGAAATACGCAGTATTTT. The chain carries TRBV4-3 and TRBJ2-3; TRBD2 is a possible D gene (6 bases). There are 15 residues in the CDR3. Germline CDR1 and CDR2: LGHNA and YSLEER. V was trimmed by 3 bases and J by 7 bases, leaving 17 bases between them.

This clonotype was found many times. The chain joins TRBV4-3 to TRBJ2-7; the D gene is possibly TRBD1 (5 bases). Germline CDR1 LGHNA, CDR2 YSLEER. V gave up 0 bases and J gave up 2 bases, with 11 bases separating them. There are 15 residues in the CDR3. CDR3 region: CASSQDRVTAYEQYF. The CDR3, as DNA: TGCGCCAGCAGCCAAGACAGGGTAACAGCCTACGAGCAGTACTTC.

The chain joins TRBV14 to TRBJ2-3; 7 bases agree with TRBD2. CDR3 length equals 16 residues. Germline assignment: CDR1 SGHDN and CDR2 FVKESK. V gave up 1 base and J gave up 1 base; unmatched junction bases: 5. CDR3 residues: CASSQGNLAGTDTQYF. The CDR3 nucleotides read TGTGCCAGCAGCCAAGGCAATCTAGCGGGCACAGATACGCAGTATTTT.

This clonotype was counted a few times. The chain joins TRBV6-2 or TRBV6-3 to TRBJ1-2, with D unresolved. The V gene's germline CDR1 is MNHEY and CDR2 SVGEGT. This CDR3 region has 15 residues. V dropped 2 bases and J dropped 5 bases, with 15 bases sitting between them. Written as DNA, the CDR3 is TGTGCCAGCAGTTACGTGACACCCGGAGGTTATGGCTACACCTTC. This gives the protein CASSYVTPGGYGYTF.

The CDR3 region is CASSSLAGITGELFF. In nucleotides, the CDR3 is TGCGCCAGCAGCTCCCTAGCGGGAATCACCGGGGAGCTGTTTTTT. The gene calls are TRBV5-1 and TRBJ2-2; 9 bases agree with TRBD2. Germline-derived CDR1 and CDR2 are SGHRS and YFSETQ. The J segment lost 4 bases and the V segment lost 3 bases, leaving 4 bases of the junction unmatched. The CDR3 extends over 15 amino acids.

Many counts were recorded for this clonotype. The chain carries TRBV2 and TRBJ2-5, with D possibly being TRBD2 (6 bases). The length of the CDR3 is 13 residues. Trimming removed 4 bases from V and 7 bases from J, with 13 bases in between. Per germline, CDR1 SNHLY and CDR2 FYNNEI. The CDR3 here is CASSGDFERTQYF. CDR3 sequence (DNA): TGTGCCAGCAGTGGGGACTTCGAAAGGACCCAGTACTTC.

This clonotype has just a few counts. This chain connects TRBV12-3 or TRBV12-4 to TRBJ2-1, with TRBD2 matching over 12 bases. The CDR3 extends over 16 amino acids. Trimming cost V 3 bases and J 7 bases; bases outside gene matches: 7. CDR3 protein: CASSFAFGTSGNEQFF. CDR3 sequence (DNA): TGTGCCAGCAGTTTTGCGTTCGGGACTAGCGGGAATGAGCAGTTCTTC.

The chain has TRBV7-3 and TRBJ2-1, with D tentatively TRBD2 (5 bases). With 4 bases removed from V and 8 bases from J, the gap between germline ends came to 6 bases. The CDR3 is 11 residues long. CDR1 is SGHTA, CDR2 FQGTGA, per germline. Here the CDR3 reads CASSSGDEQFF. Written as DNA, the CDR3 is TGTGCCAGCAGCTCCGGGGATGAGCAGTTCTTC.

The chain carries TRBV7-9 and TRBJ2-5; 10 positions match TRBD1. Germline-derived CDR1 and CDR2 are SEHNR and FQNEAQ (reference sequence). V was clipped by 5 bases and J by 1 base; unmatched bases: 7. CDR3 length: 16 amino acids. CDR3 residues: CASSPDRGRVQETQYF. The CDR3, as DNA: TGTGCCAGCAGCCCCGACAGGGGGCGCGTCCAAGAGACCCAGTACTTC.

This clonotype was counted a few times. This sequence joins TRBV29-1 and TRBJ2-7, with D tentatively TRBD1 or TRBD2 (7 bases each). V was shortened by 3 bases and J by 2 bases, with 14 bases between the two germline ends. Germline lookup yields CDR1 SQVTM and CDR2 ANQGSEA. The CDR3 has 14 amino acids. CDR3 protein: CSVEGGDSPYEQYF. CDR3 DNA: TGCAGCGTTGAGGGGGGGGACAGCCCCTACGAGCAGTACTTC.

This clonotype has just a few counts. This sequence joins TRBV28 and TRBJ2-7; 10 bases align to TRBD1. The CDR3 contains 15 residues. Germline CDR1 and CDR2: MDHEN and SYDVKM. V lost 6 bases and J lost 2; bases outside the gene matches: 7. The DNA for the CDR3 is TGTGCCAGCAGATTGACAGGGGGCCCCCCCTACGAGCAGTACTTC. The encoded protein is CASRLTGGPPYEQYF. The entire variable domain, with the rest obtained from reference TRBV28 and TRBJ2-7, is as follows: DVKVTQSSRYLVKRTGEKVFLECVQDMDHENMFWYRQDPGLGLRLIYFSYDVKMKEKGDIPEGYSVSREKKERFSLILESASTNQTSMYLCASRLTGGPPYEQYFGPGTRLTVT.

The V and J genes are TRBV6-4 and TRBJ2-3, with TRBD2 matching over 14 bases. Losses at the gene ends were 5 bases for V and 2 bases for J; bases not matched to a gene: 6. Germline loops: CDR1 MRHNA, CDR2 SNTAGT. The CDR3 is made up of 17 amino acids. The CDR3 sequence: CASSIGLAGGPTDTQYF. Written as DNA, the CDR3 is TGTGCCAGCAGTATAGGACTAGCGGGAGGACCCACAGATACGCAGTATTTT.

The rearrangement uses TRBV6-1 and TRBJ2-1; tentatively, D is TRBD2 (5 bases). Germline assignment: CDR1 MNHNS and CDR2 SASEGT. This CDR3 contains 15 residues. Deletions cut 4 bases from V and 2 bases from J, with 12 bases between. The CDR3 loop is CASSVMSGAYNEQFF. In nucleotides, the CDR3 is TGTGCCAGCAGTGTAATGAGCGGAGCCTACAATGAGCAGTTCTTC.

This clonotype was seen more than once but under ten times. The chain is built from TRBV12-3 or TRBV12-4 and TRBJ2-1; 15 bases fit TRBD2. V trimming: 9 bases; J trimming: 15 bases; junction bases outside the gene matches: 18. The CDR3 is 16 residues long. CDR3 bases: TGTGCCAGTACCGGGCGCCCGGGACTAGCGGGAGGCGCCGGGTTCTTC. Amino acid sequence: CASTGRPGLAGGAGFF.